Listed below are T cell receptor beta chains from one sample, sequenced in a study of blood T cell repertoires in COVID-19. Profiled with immunoSEQ multiplex PCR; TCRdb holds only in-frame clones, not every one. The data contain some 100,000 clones, less than 85% of them singletons. The sample was peripheral blood. These receptors were taken from a man in his 70s with COVID-19, enrolled during active disease. CDR3s include the opening cysteine and the closing phenylalanine or tryptophan. Each record gives: clone size, V gene, J gene, D gene, CDR3 protein, CDR3 DNA. A D gene is named only where the DNA matches it firmly. A clone size is listed for some rows: how often the clone was seen (once, few, many), or a class if it is expanded.

.	TRBV28	TRBJ2-5	.	CASSLPGVEETQYF	TGTGCCAGCAGTTTGCCCGGGGTGGAAGAGACCCAGTACTTC
.	TRBV11-1	TRBJ2-3	.	CASSLAGDSFTQYF	TGTGCCAGCAGCTTAGCGGGGGACTCTTTTACGCAGTATTTT
.	TRBV9	TRBJ2-1	TRBD1	CASSVAPQTGATYNEQFF	TGTGCCAGCAGCGTAGCGCCCCAGACAGGGGCCACCTACAATGAGCAGTTCTTC
.	TRBV10-2	TRBJ1-6	TRBD1	CASSDPGTGFHSPLHF	TGCGCCAGCAGTGACCCGGGGACAGGGTTTCATTCACCCCTCCACTTT
.	TRBV4-3	TRBJ2-1	.	CASSQGGGSYNEQFF	TGCGCCAGCAGCCAAGGGGGCGGTTCCTACAATGAGCAGTTCTTC
few	TRBV5-1	TRBJ2-3	.	CASSPGSSWADTQYF	TGCGCCAGCAGCCCCGGGAGTTCTTGGGCAGATACGCAGTATTTT
.	TRBV21-1	TRBJ2-4	.	CASTDRTSRVTQYF	TGTGCCAGCACCGACCGGACTAGTCGGGTCACTCAGTACTTC
.	TRBV4-3	TRBJ1-3	.	CASSQVGAGNTIYF	TGCGCCAGCAGCCAAGTCGGGGCTGGAAACACCATATATTTT
once	TRBV24-1	TRBJ2-2	.	CATSEWAYTGELFF	TGTGCCACCAGTGAGTGGGCCTACACCGGGGAGCTGTTTTTT
.	TRBV6-5	TRBJ1-1	TRBD1	CASRRQGAGNEAFF	TGTGCCAGCAGACGACAGGGGGCGGGAAATGAAGCTTTCTTT
.	TRBV21-1	TRBJ2-6	.	CASSKVRLNSVGANVLTF	TGTGCCAGCAGCAAAGTCCGACTAAATTCTGTTGGGGCCAACGTCCTGACTTTC
.	TRBV10-3	TRBJ1-5	.	CAISQQGHNQPQHF	TGTGCCATCAGTCAACAGGGTCACAATCAGCCCCAGCATTTT
.	TRBV19	TRBJ2-1	TRBD2	CASSFGLDNEQFF	TGTGCCAGTAGTTTCGGACTAGACAATGAGCAGTTCTTC
many	TRBV5-1	TRBJ2-7	.	CASTAGTLGGEQYF	TGCGCCAGCACAGCCGGGACCCTAGGGGGCGAGCAGTACTTC
once	TRBV11-2	TRBJ1-1	.	CASSLQDFGTEAFF	TGTGCCAGCAGCTTACAGGACTTCGGCACTGAAGCTTTCTTT
.	TRBV7-5	TRBJ1-2	.	CAAETEGLCGGYTF	TGTGCAGCAGAGACGGAGGGTTTGTGCGGTGGCTACACCTTC
.	TRBV5-8	TRBJ2-3	TRBD2	CASSPQVTASGTTDTQYF	TGTGCCAGCAGCCCGCAGGTTACAGCTAGCGGGACCACAGATACGCAGTATTTT
few	TRBV6-4	TRBJ2-5	TRBD1	CASINGQGGQETQYF	TGTGCCAGCATTAACGGACAGGGGGGGCAAGAGACCCAGTACTTC
.	TRBV6-2/TRBV6-3	TRBJ1-2	.	CASSYGALYSYGYTF	TGTGCCAGCAGTTACGGGGCCCTTTACTCCTATGGCTACACCTTC
.	TRBV7-2	TRBJ1-3	.	CASSLYWTEGSGNTIYF	TGTGCCAGCAGCTTATATTGGACAGAAGGATCTGGAAACACCATATATTTT
.	TRBV7-3	TRBJ1-2	.	CASSLGMTGVVYTF	TGTGCCAGCAGCTTGGGAATGACAGGAGTAGTCTACACCTTC
few	TRBV24-1	TRBJ2-2	TRBD2	CATSESQGLDAGELFF	TGTGCCACCAGTGAGTCCCAGGGACTAGACGCCGGGGAGCTGTTTTTT
.	TRBV20-1	TRBJ2-5	TRBD2	CSASGASGGQETQYF	TGCAGTGCTAGTGGGGCTAGCGGGGGTCAAGAGACCCAGTACTTC
.	TRBV4-2	TRBJ1-3	.	CASSQIQTSGNTIYF	TGTGCCAGCAGCCAAATACAGACCTCTGGAAACACCATATATTTT
once	TRBV27	TRBJ2-1	TRBD1	CASRRTGSTYNEQFF	TGTGCCAGCAGACGGACAGGGTCTACCTACAATGAGCAGTTCTTC
.	TRBV4-2	TRBJ2-4	.	CASSQEGVIKNIQYF	TGTGCCAGCAGCCAAGAAGGGGTCATCAAAAACATTCAGTACTTC
few	TRBV30	TRBJ2-1	TRBD2	CAWASGRAVNEQFF	TGTGCCTGGGCGAGCGGGAGGGCGGTTAATGAGCAGTTCTTC
.	TRBV7-2	TRBJ2-7	TRBD1	CASSRGQGKYEQYF	TGTGCCAGCAGTCGGGGACAGGGGAAGTACGAGCAGTACTTC
few	TRBV9	TRBJ2-3	.	CASSVGGPGDTQYF	TGTGCCAGCAGCGTAGGGGGGCCTGGGGATACGCAGTATTTT
few	TRBV28	TRBJ2-2	TRBD1	CASSLDRYKGELFF	TGTGCCAGCAGTTTGGACAGGTACAAAGGGGAGCTGTTTTTT
.	TRBV27	TRBJ1-4	.	CASSLQNNRVEKLFF	TGTGCCAGCAGTTTACAAAATAACAGGGTTGAAAAACTGTTTTTT
.	TRBV4-1	TRBJ2-1	.	CASSQDRVSYNEQFF	TGCGCCAGCAGCCAAGATCGTGTCTCCTACAATGAGCAGTTCTTC
.	TRBV28	TRBJ1-2	.	CASSGQRVRFNYGYTF	TGTGCCAGCAGTGGACAGAGGGTGAGGTTTAACTATGGCTACACCTTC
once	TRBV27	TRBJ2-7	TRBD2	CASRKGLAGLYEQYF	TGTGCCAGCAGAAAGGGACTAGCGGGACTCTACGAGCAGTACTTC
.	TRBV6-1	TRBJ1-2	TRBD1	CASSSDRGWYGYTF	TGTGCCAGCAGTTCCGACAGGGGTTGGTATGGCTACACCTTC
.	TRBV7-3	TRBJ2-2	.	CASRSQGRAGELFF	TGTGCCAGCAGATCCCAGGGAAGAGCGGGGGAGCTGTTTTTT
once	TRBV25-1	TRBJ1-4	.	CASSGHGATNEKLFF	TGTGCCAGCAGTGGACACGGGGCAACTAATGAAAAACTGTTTTTT
many	TRBV27	TRBJ2-3	TRBD2	CATYWRERDTQYF	TGTGCCACCTACTGGCGGGAGAGGGATACGCAGTATTTT
.	TRBV6-5	TRBJ1-4	.	CASSPRLGEKLFF	TGTGCCAGCAGTCCTAGGTTGGGTGAAAAACTGTTTTTT
.	TRBV5-1	TRBJ2-7	.	CASSRSGGSGGDEQYF	TGCGCCAGCAGCCGGTCCGGCGGATCTGGAGGGGACGAGCAGTACTTC
few	TRBV5-1	TRBJ2-3	TRBD2	CASSFTSGGTDTQYF	TGCGCCAGCAGCTTTACTAGCGGAGGCACAGATACGCAGTATTTT
.	TRBV7-8	TRBJ1-3	.	CASSRAVSGNTIYF	TGTGCCAGCTCGAGGGCCGTCTCTGGAAACACCATATATTTT
.	TRBV3-1/TRBV3-2	TRBJ1-5	.	CASSQGLQVNQPQHF	TGTGCCAGCAGCCAAGGGCTTCAAGTCAATCAGCCCCAGCATTTT
.	TRBV29-1	TRBJ2-2	TRBD1	CSVAGQGVPGELFF	TGCAGCGTGGCGGGACAGGGGGTGCCCGGGGAGCTGTTTTTT
.	TRBV5-4	TRBJ2-5	.	CASRGGQPQETQYF	TGTGCCAGCAGGGGTGGACAGCCCCAAGAGACCCAGTACTTC
.	TRBV7-3	TRBJ2-7	TRBD2	CASSPGSGRAPYEQYF	TGTGCCAGCAGCCCCGGTAGCGGGAGGGCGCCCTACGAGCAGTACTTC
few	TRBV7-9	TRBJ2-5	.	CASSPGSGELGETQYF	TGTGCCAGCAGCCCGGGTTCGGGGGAGCTAGGCGAGACCCAGTACTTC
.	TRBV24-1	TRBJ2-7	.	CATSDPDGTEQYF	TGTGCCACCAGTGATCCCGATGGGACTGAGCAGTACTTC
.	TRBV3-1/TRBV3-2	TRBJ2-3	TRBD2	CASSPGLAGVRDTQYF	TGTGCCAGCAGCCCCGGACTAGCGGGAGTTAGGGATACGCAGTATTTT
.	TRBV7-2	TRBJ1-4	.	CASSLEAGGKLFF	TGTGCCAGCAGCTTAGAAGCGGGGGGAAAACTGTTTTTT
.	TRBV28	TRBJ1-2	TRBD1	CASTRQGAVGYTF	TGTGCCAGCACCCGACAGGGGGCCGTTGGCTACACCTTC
.	TRBV9	TRBJ2-7	TRBD2	CASSVGGLAGVDEQYF	TGTGCCAGCAGCGTAGGTGGACTAGCGGGAGTGGATGAGCAGTACTTC
.	TRBV30	TRBJ1-1	.	CAWSVFGGLGTEAFF	TGTGCCTGGAGTGTTTTTGGGGGCCTCGGCACTGAAGCTTTCTTT
.	TRBV2	TRBJ2-6	.	CASSVWRGKANVLTF	TGTGCCAGCAGTGTGTGGAGGGGAAAGGCCAACGTCCTGACTTTC
.	TRBV9	TRBJ2-1	.	CAIRGLAQFF	TGTGCCATCAGGGGACTCGCACAGTTCTTC
few	TRBV7-2	TRBJ1-5	.	CASSSGVRESQPQHF	TGTGCCAGCAGCTCAGGGGTGCGGGAGAGTCAGCCCCAGCATTTT
.	TRBV5-4	TRBJ2-5	.	CASSLGGSISQETQYF	TGTGCCAGCAGCTTGGGTGGTAGCATCTCCCAAGAGACCCAGTACTTC